Listed here are 26 T cell receptor beta chains from one sample, sequenced in a study of Graves' ophthalmopathy and Graves' hyperthyroidism. Amplified material comprised TCR beta CDR3 regions derived from RNA transcripts. After a first-round RT-PCR with HTBI primers, a second-round multiplex PCR was run. TCRdb ran MiXCR on the multiplex PCR reads and lists one entry per CDR3 protein. This sample yields roughly 700,000 distinct CDR3 sequences, of which 40% are seen a single time; roughly 46% belongs to the top ten. The sample taken for sequencing was peripheral blood. These receptors came from an adult man with Graves' ophthalmopathy.

Points on this clonotype: This may be a read error: a much more frequent sequence differs by one nucleotide. The chain couples TRBV15 to TRBJ1-6; no clear D. Germline CDR1 is LNHNV and CDR2 is YYDKDF (reference sequence). V was trimmed by 3 bases and J by 7 bases, leaving 19 bases between them. The CDR3 is 17 residues long. CDR3 in amino acids: CATSSAAWQETNSPLHF. The CDR3 coding sequence is TGTGCCACCAGCAGTGCCGCGTGGCAGGAGACAAATTCACCCCTCCACTTT.

This clonotype was observed a handful of times. The rearrangement links TRBV7-2 to TRBJ2-7; 8 nucleotides align to TRBD2. The CDR3 is 12 amino acids. Germline trimming cut 4 bases from V and 7 bases from J; bases unmatched to any gene: 3. Germline CDR1 reads SGHTA; CDR2 reads FQGNSA. CDR3 residues: CASSWLAGEQYF. CDR3 DNA: TGTGCCAGCAGCTGGCTAGCGGGTGAGCAGTACTTC.

The rearrangement links TRBV20-1 to TRBJ2-7; D not resolved. V was clipped by 0 bases and J by 0 bases, with 12 bases between them. In germline, CDR1 is DFQATT, CDR2 SNEGSKA (reference sequence). CDR3 size: 15 residues. In nucleotides, the CDR3 is TGCAGTGCTAGAGACGGACGGTCGAGCTCCTACGAGCAGTACTTC. Protein: CSARDGRSSSYEQYF.

The V gene is TRBV11-2, the J gene TRBJ2-7, with D perhaps TRBD1 or TRBD2 (5 bases each). Trimming stripped 2 bases from V and 4 bases from J, with 9 bases between. Germline values: CDR1 SGHAT, CDR2 FQNNGV. The CDR3 covers 13 residues. CDR3 nucleotides: TGTGCCAGCAGCTTAAGGGACGGATACGAGCAGTACGTC. Protein sequence: CASSLRDGYEQYV.

This clonotype was recorded at least ten times. The rearrangement links TRBV25-1 to TRBJ1-2, with 8 bases lining up with TRBD1. J gave up 4 bases and V 4 bases, and 8 bases lay outside the gene matches. This CDR3 region has 15 residues. Germline values: CDR1 MGHDK, CDR2 SYGVNS. DNA for the CDR3: TGTGCCAGCAGTGCCCTGACAGGGGTGACCTATGGCTACACCTTC. Protein product: CASSALTGVTYGYTF.

CDR3 region: CASSVALEETQYF. The CDR3 DNA reads TGTGCCAGCAGCGTAGCGTTGGAAGAGACCCAGTACTTC. This chain connects TRBV9 to TRBJ2-5; D not resolved. This CDR3 has 13 residues. Germline V CDR1 and CDR2: SGDLS, YYNGEE. Trimming took off 0 bases at V and 3 bases at J, with 6 bases between the two ends.

This clonotype was observed many times. The V call is TRBV12-3 or TRBV12-4, the J call TRBJ1-5, with TRBD1 as a possible D gene (5 bases). The CDR3 runs 13 residues. V was pared by 8 bases and J by 9 bases, with 17 bases between. In DNA form, the CDR3 reads TGTGCCAGCGGACCCGACAGCGAGCGGCCCCAGCATTTT. Amino acid sequence: CASGPDSERPQHF.

This clonotype occurred once. This rearrangement joins TRBV10-3 to TRBJ1-4; a possible D gene is TRBD1 (6 bases). The CDR3 totals 14 residues. V was pared by 6 bases and J by 3 bases, with 11 bases between. Germline CDR1 ENHRY, CDR2 SYGVKD. In DNA, the CDR3 is TGTGCCATCAGCCCCGACAGGTCTAATGAAAAACTGTTTTTT. Translating it yields CAISPDRSNEKLFF.

V and J are TRBV25-1 and TRBJ1-1, with D maybe TRBD1 (5 bases). The CDR3 is made up of 15 amino acids. Germline CDR1 reads MGHDK; CDR2 reads SYGVNS. The germline V and J ends were trimmed by 8 bases and 0 bases, with 16 bases remaining between them. In DNA, the CDR3 is TGTGCCAGCGGCGTCCGGGGGACCCTGAACACTGAAGCTTTCTTT. This gives the protein CASGVRGTLNTEAFF.

Only a few counts were recorded for this clonotype. The chain joins TRBV7-9 to TRBJ2-5; 14 nucleotides agree with TRBD2. The CDR3 runs 19 residues. V trimming: 5 bases; J trimming: 0 bases; junction bases outside the gene matches: 11. The germline V gene encodes CDR1 SEHNR and CDR2 FQNEAQ (reference sequence). As DNA, the CDR3 is TGTGCCAGCAGCCTTGGAGGACTAGCGGGGGGACTTAACCAAGAGACCCAGTACTTC. It specifies CASSLGGLAGGLNQETQYF.

This clonotype was seen many times. This chain joins TRBV29-1 and TRBJ2-7, with TRBD2 identical over 8 bases. The CDR3 extends over 14 amino acids. V gave up 4 bases and J gave up 2 bases; unmatched junction bases: 7. Germline CDR1 SQVTM, CDR2 ANQGSEA. The chain's CDR3 is CSVAAGGRPYEQYF. In DNA form, the CDR3 reads TGCAGCGTTGCGGCGGGGGGCAGACCCTACGAGCAGTACTTC.

At least ten counts were recorded for this clonotype. V is TRBV25-1 and J is TRBJ2-5, with no clear D. Germline V lookup: CDR1 MGHDK, CDR2 SYGVNS. This CDR3 spans 17 amino acids. V lost 2 bases and J 2 bases, leaving 18 bases between the germline ends. DNA of the CDR3: TGTGCCAGCAGTGAACTAACGCCACCCCGATGGCAAGAGACCCAGTACTTC. Translating it yields CASSELTPPRWQETQYF.

Concerning this clonotype: At one end the junction does not follow the germline gene, possibly because of a read error. The chain carries TRBV5-4 and TRBJ2-5, with a tentative D call TRBD1 (6 bases). Per germline, CDR1 SGHNT and CDR2 YYREEE (reference sequence). This CDR3 spans 14 amino acids. The CDR3 nucleotides read TGTGCCAGCAGCCTTCCGGGACAACAAGGGACCCAGTACTTC. Translating gives CASSLPGQQGTQYF.

This clonotype was observed a single time. The rearrangement uses TRBV11-2 and TRBJ1-4; no clear D gene. CDR3 size: 15 residues. The V gene lost 5 bases and the J gene lost 5 bases, with 15 bases spanning the gap. CDR1 and CDR2 from the germline V gene are SGHAT and FQNNGV. The CDR3 region is CASSQDVSINEKLFF. The CDR3 DNA reads TGTGCCAGCAGCCAAGACGTCAGCATAAATGAAAAACTGTTTTTT.

Only a few counts were recorded for this clonotype. This chain uses TRBV6-1 with TRBJ2-5, with D possibly matching TRBD2 (5 bases). V lost 6 bases, J lost 2 bases, and 13 bases lay in between. CDR3 length: 14 residues. Germline assignment: CDR1 MNHNS and CDR2 SASEGT. The CDR3 loop reads CASSGGPGQETQYF. The DNA for the CDR3 is TGTGCCAGCAGCGGTGGGCCGGGACAAGAGACCCAGTACTTC.

This chain connects TRBV19 to TRBJ2-5; no reliable D call. CDR3 length: 15 amino acids. V was trimmed by 3 bases and J by 1 base, leaving 12 bases between them. CDR1 and CDR2 from the germline V gene are LNHDA and SQIVND (reference sequence). As DNA, the CDR3 is TGTGCCAGTAGTATTTCCGGGTATCTCCAAGAGACCCAGTACTTC. It encodes CASSISGYLQETQYF.

As DNA, the CDR3 is TGTGCTTCACAGGAATTCAGAGGCTACACCTTC. Encoded protein: CASQEFRGYTF. The chain links TRBV24-1 to TRBJ1-2, with D possibly being TRBD1 (5 bases). CDR1 is KGHDR, CDR2 SFDVKD, per germline. This CDR3 contains 11 residues.

With regard to this clonotype: A clone one base away is much larger, so this may be a read error. The chain couples TRBV9 to TRBJ2-7; TRBD2 is a possible D gene (6 bases). The CDR3 contains 15 residues. Germline CDR1 and CDR2: SGDLS and YYNGEE. CDR3 amino acids: CAGSVLGEAAYEQYF. The DNA of the CDR3 is TGTGCCGGCAGCGTACTCGGGGAGGCGGCGTACGAGCAGTACTTC.

V gene TRBV15 combines with J gene TRBJ2-7; perhaps TRBD2 as D (5 bases). Germline CDR1 and CDR2: LNHNV and YYDKDF (reference sequence). V dropped 5 bases and J dropped 5 bases, with 13 bases sitting between them. The CDR3 is made up of 13 amino acids. CDR3 amino acids: CATSRRSRDEQYF. The CDR3 DNA is TGTGCCACCAGCCGTAGGTCGAGGGACGAGCAGTACTTC.

This clonotype has just a few counts. V and J are TRBV9 and TRBJ1-5; TRBD1 agrees at 7 bases. The trim removed 2 bases at V and 5 bases at J, leaving 4 bases unmatched. The germline gives CDR1 SGDLS, CDR2 YYNGEE. This CDR3 has 14 residues. CDR3 DNA sequence: TGTGCCAGCAGCGTCGGACAGGACTATCAGCCCCAGCATTTT. This codes for CASSVGQDYQPQHF.

The chain is built from TRBV15 and TRBJ1-2; perhaps TRBD1 as D (6 bases). The V end was cut by 3 bases, the J end by 5 bases, with 13 bases between. The CDR3 consists of 14 residues. CDR1 is LNHNV and CDR2 is YYDKDF in the germline V gene (reference sequence). CDR3 sequence (DNA): TGTGCCACCAGCAGTCGAGACAGGACTTATGGCTACACCTTC. The encoded protein is CATSSRDRTYGYTF.

This clonotype has just one count. The chain is built from TRBV15 and TRBJ1-5; D is uncertain. Trimming took 3 bases from V and 0 from J, leaving 12 bases between them. The CDR3 extends over 16 amino acids. Per the germline V gene, CDR1 is LNHNV and CDR2 is YYDKDF (reference sequence). DNA for the CDR3: TGTGCCACCAGCAGGGCTATCGCCTATAGCAATCAGCCCCAGCATTTT. Protein product: CATSRAIAYSNQPQHF. Complete variable domain (other parts from reference TRBV15 and TRBJ1-5): DAMVIQNPRYQVTQFGKPVTLSCSQTLNHNVMYWYQQKSSQAPKLLFHYYDKDFNNEADTPDNFQSRRPNTSFCFLDIRSPGLGDTAMYLCATSRAIAYSNQPQHFGDGTRLSIL.

A few counts support this clonotype. An end of the junction does not agree with germline; a read error may underlie this. The chain employs TRBV10-3 and TRBJ2-7, with D possibly matching TRBD1 (6 bases). The CDR3 contains 14 residues. The germline gives CDR1 ENHRY, CDR2 SYGVKD. CDR3 sequence: CASSEATGSYEQYF. The CDR3 DNA is TGTGCCAGCAGTGAGGCCACAGGGTCCTACGAGCAGTACTTC.

On this clonotype itself: Possible read error: a much larger clone is one base away. The V and J genes are TRBV29-1 and TRBJ1-5, with no clear D. CDR3 size: 12 residues. In germline, CDR1 is SQVTM, CDR2 ANQGSEA. The CDR3 nucleotides read TGCGGCGTTTCTGGACTGAATCAGCCCCAGCATTTT. This sequence encodes CGVSGLNQPQHF.

The V and J genes are TRBV7-3 and TRBJ2-7; 12 bases fit TRBD1. The CDR3 covers 17 residues. Trimming at V came to 5 bases and at J to 3 bases, leaving 11 bases not matched to a gene. Looked up from germline, CDR1 is SGHTA and CDR2 is FQGTGA. CDR3 protein: CASSQDSGDRGLYEQYF. CDR3 DNA sequence: TGTGCCAGCAGCCAAGATAGCGGGGACAGGGGGCTCTACGAGCAGTACTTC.

This chain connects TRBV5-1 to TRBJ2-1; D not resolved. This CDR3 comprises 15 residues. V was cut by 0 bases and J by 3 bases, with 10 bases left in between. Germline V gives CDR1 SGHRS, CDR2 YFSETQ. The CDR3 region is CASSLESANYNEQFF. CDR3 nucleotide sequence: TGCGCCAGCAGCTTGGAGTCAGCTAACTACAATGAGCAGTTCTTC.